The entry below gives a single T cell receptor (beta chain) sequence along with its context. A read error may account for a junction end that differs from germline. Enrolment of Seattle patients took place during active infection, and they were followed longitudinally. How the authors handled the data: Reference gene primer amplification in the assay estimated nucleated cell counts. Produced via immunoSEQ multiplex PCR; TCRdb's table is partial and in-frame only. V and J calls and clone size are given by that table; D and trimming were obtained from the DNA. There are about 87,000 clones in the sample; about 85% occur only once, and roughly 3% lies in the top ten. The sample comes from a study of blood T cell repertoires in COVID-19. For the study at large: The samples span acute and convalescent COVID-19 from the United States, Italy and Spain. T cells, B-cell-depleted T cells, or PBMCs supplied cDNA or gDNA.

The germline gives CDR1 SSHAT, CDR2 FNYEAQ (reference sequence). The CDR3 length is 13 residues. The chain is built from TRBV7-7 and TRBJ2-1; D is uncertain. The source of this sequence is a woman older than 75 with COVID-19, enrolled during active disease. The sample comprised peripheral blood. Here the CDR3 DNA reads TGTGCTAGCAGCCCACACCAGTACAATGAGCAGTTCTTC. Its translation: CASSPHQYNEQFF.